The clone carrying this T cell receptor beta chain showed up many times. What it recognizes is unknown. Time point noted: sample taken at primary tumor resection. The donors were fewer than 80 patients with non-small cell lung cancer that was early-stage and untreated. Whole RNA obtained from tumor, nontumor lung or frozen PBMC underwent sequencing without sorting. This sample is drawn from a study of spatial heterogeneity in lung cancer. Study at large: Each time, sequencing found more beta-chain sequences than alpha-chain sequences. Study-level results: In blood, ubiquitous expanded tumor TCRs appeared more at resection than follow-up.

TCRdb recomputed calls from the 5' RACE reads with MiXCR, one row per CDR3 protein. The data contain some 80,000 distinct CDR3 sequences, around 7.8% of them singletons. Germline V gene sequence: CDR1 MNHEY, CDR2 SVGAGI. The V end lost 1 base, the J end lost 2 bases, and 8 bases lay between the germline ends. The CDR3 consists of 14 residues. The TCR comes from a male donor with early-stage non-small cell lung cancer. The sequencing here drew on PBMCs, taken at surgery. The chain employs TRBV6-5 and TRBJ1-2, with a tentative D call TRBD1 (6 bases). CDR3 loop: CASSYYTGNYGYTF. Here the CDR3 DNA reads TGTGCCAGCAGTTACTATACAGGGAACTATGGCTACACCTTC.